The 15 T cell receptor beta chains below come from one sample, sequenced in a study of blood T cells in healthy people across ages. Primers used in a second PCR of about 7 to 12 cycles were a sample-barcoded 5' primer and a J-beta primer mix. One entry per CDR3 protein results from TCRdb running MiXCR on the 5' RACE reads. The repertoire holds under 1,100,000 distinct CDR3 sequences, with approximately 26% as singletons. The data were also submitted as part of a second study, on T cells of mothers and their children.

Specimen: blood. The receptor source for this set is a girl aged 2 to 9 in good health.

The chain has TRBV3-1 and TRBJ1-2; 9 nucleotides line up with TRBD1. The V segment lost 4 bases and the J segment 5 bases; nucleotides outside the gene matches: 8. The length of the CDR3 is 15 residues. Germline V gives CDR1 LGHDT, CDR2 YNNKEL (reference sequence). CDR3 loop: CASSLFRDRVYGYTF. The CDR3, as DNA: TGTGCCAGCAGCCTGTTTCGGGACAGGGTGTATGGCTACACCTTC.

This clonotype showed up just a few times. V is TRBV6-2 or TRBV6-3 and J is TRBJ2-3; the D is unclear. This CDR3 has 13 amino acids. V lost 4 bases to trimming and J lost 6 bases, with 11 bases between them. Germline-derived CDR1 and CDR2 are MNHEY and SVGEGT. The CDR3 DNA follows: TGTGCCAGCAGTTCACTCATCACGGATACGCAGTATTTT. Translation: CASSSLITDTQYF.

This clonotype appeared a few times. The CDR3 DNA is TGCAGTGCTAGAGTAGCGGAGAGCTACAATGAGCAGTTCTTC. It codes for CSARVAESYNEQFF. This rearrangement joins TRBV20-1 to TRBJ2-1; D is perhaps TRBD2 (6 bases). The CDR3 is 14 amino acids. The V gene's germline CDR1 is DFQATT and CDR2 SNEGSKA (reference sequence). Trimming removed 1 base from V and 3 bases from J, with 10 bases in between.

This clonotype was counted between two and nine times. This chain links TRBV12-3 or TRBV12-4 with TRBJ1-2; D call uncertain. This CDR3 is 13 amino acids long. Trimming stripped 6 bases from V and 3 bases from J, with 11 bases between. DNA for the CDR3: TGTGCCAGCAGGCGACGGGCCGACTATGGCTACACCTTC. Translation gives CASRRRADYGYTF.

The CDR3 protein is CASSRAPDRGANVLTF. The CDR3 nucleotides read TGTGCCAGCAGCCGGGCCCCCGACAGGGGGGCCAACGTCCTGACTTTC. The chain has TRBV13 and TRBJ2-6; tentative D call: TRBD1 (6 bases). The CDR3 covers 16 residues. V shed 5 bases and J shed 4 bases, with 15 bases lying between them. CDR1 and CDR2 (germline): PRHDT, FYEKMQ (reference sequence).

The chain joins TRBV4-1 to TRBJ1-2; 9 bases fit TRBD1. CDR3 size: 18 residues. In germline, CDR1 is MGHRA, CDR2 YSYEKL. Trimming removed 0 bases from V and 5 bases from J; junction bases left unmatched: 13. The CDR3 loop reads CASSQDDPRTGDNYGYTF. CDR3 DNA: TGCGCCAGCAGCCAAGATGATCCTCGGACAGGGGATAATTATGGCTACACCTTC.

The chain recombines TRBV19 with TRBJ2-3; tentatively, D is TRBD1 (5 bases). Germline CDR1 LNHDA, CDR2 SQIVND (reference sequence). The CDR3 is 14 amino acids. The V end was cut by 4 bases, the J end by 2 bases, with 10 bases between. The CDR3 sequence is CASSTDRPTDTQYF. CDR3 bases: TGTGCCAGTAGTACAGACAGACCCACAGATACGCAGTATTTT.

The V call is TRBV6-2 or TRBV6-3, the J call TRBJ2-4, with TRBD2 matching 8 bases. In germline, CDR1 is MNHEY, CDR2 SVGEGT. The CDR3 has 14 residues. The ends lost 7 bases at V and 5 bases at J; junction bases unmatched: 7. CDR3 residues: CASKTAGDQNIQYF. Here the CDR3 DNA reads TGTGCCAGCAAGACAGCGGGAGACCAAAACATTCAGTACTTC.

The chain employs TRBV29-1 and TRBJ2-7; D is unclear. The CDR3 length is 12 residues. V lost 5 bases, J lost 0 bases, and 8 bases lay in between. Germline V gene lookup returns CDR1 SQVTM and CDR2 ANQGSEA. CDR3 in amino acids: CSVSPSSYEQYF. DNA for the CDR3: TGCAGCGTTTCTCCGAGCTCCTACGAGCAGTACTTC.

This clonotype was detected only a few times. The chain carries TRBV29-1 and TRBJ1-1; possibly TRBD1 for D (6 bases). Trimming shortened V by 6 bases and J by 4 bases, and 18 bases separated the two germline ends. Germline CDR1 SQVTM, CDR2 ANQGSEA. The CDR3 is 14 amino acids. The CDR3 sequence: CSVVNQGLRTEAFF. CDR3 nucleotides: TGCAGCGTAGTAAACCAGGGGCTCCGCACTGAAGCTTTCTTT.

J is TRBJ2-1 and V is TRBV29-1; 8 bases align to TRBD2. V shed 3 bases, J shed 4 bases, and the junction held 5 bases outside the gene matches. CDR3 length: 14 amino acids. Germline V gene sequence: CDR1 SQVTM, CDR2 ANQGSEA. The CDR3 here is CSVDPAGVYNEQFF. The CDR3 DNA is TGCAGCGTTGATCCAGCGGGAGTTTACAATGAGCAGTTCTTC.

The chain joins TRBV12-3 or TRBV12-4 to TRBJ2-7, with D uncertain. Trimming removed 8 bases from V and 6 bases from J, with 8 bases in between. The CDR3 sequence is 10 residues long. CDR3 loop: CASALVEQYF. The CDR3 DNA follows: TGTGCCAGCGCGCTTGTCGAGCAGTACTTC.

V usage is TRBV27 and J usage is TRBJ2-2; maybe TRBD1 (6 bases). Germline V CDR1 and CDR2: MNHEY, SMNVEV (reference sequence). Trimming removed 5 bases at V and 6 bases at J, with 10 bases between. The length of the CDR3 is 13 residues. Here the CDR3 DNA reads TGTGCCAGCAGTATCACAGGGTCCGGGGAGCTGTTTTTT. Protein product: CASSITGSGELFF.

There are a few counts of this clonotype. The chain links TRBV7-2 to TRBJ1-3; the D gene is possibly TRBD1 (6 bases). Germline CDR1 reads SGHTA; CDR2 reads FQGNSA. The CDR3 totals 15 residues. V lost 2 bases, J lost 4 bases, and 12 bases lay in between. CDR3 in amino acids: CASSLQTGPGNTIYF. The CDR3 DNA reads TGTGCCAGCAGCTTACAAACAGGGCCCGGAAACACCATATATTTT.

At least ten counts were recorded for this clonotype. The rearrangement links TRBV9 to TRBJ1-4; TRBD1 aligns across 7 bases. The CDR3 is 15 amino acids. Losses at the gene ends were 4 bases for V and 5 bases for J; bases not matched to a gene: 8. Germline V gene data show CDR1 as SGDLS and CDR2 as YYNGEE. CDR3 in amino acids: CASSPPGQLNEKLFF. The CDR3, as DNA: TGTGCCAGCAGCCCGCCGGGACAGCTCAATGAAAAACTGTTTTTT.